The 9 T cell receptor beta chains reported below all come from one sample, sequenced in a study of technical replicates of blood from several donors (TCRdb year 2017). Receptor amplification or capture employed the immunoSEQ multiplex PCR assay. TCRdb re-hosts the immuneACCESS table, in-frame sequences only. Its copies lack some clones; in the studies checked, an unresolved V gene accounts for under half of them, and the cause for the rest is not known. The sample table records roughly 93,000 clones; around 95% of these occur just once. 0.2% to 0.25% of the sample lies in the top ten. Sequenced: T cells isolated from PBMCs. The receptors were gathered from a human donor in good health.

The CDR3 DNA sequence: TGCGCCAGCAGTGGGGGGACATCGATCTACGAGCAGTACTTC. It yields the protein CASSGGTSIYEQYF. The gene calls are TRBV10-2 and TRBJ2-7; perhaps TRBD1 as D (6 bases). CDR1 WSHSY and CDR2 SAAADI come from the germline V gene. The CDR3 length is 14 residues. Trimming cost V 4 bases and J 3 bases, with 13 bases left between them.

The gene calls are TRBV5-1 and TRBJ2-2, with 11 bases matching TRBD2. Trimming at V came to 0 bases and at J to 1 base, leaving 2 bases not matched to a gene. This CDR3 has 17 residues. Germline V lookup: CDR1 SGHRS, CDR2 YFSETQ. CDR3 sequence (DNA): TGCGCCAGCAGCTTGGCGACTAGCGGGGAGAACACCGGGGAGCTGTTTTTT. Translated, it gives CASSLATSGENTGELFF.

This chain links TRBV28 with TRBJ1-5; D remains unclear. This CDR3 has 13 amino acids. Per germline, CDR1 MDHEN and CDR2 SYDVKM. Trimming pared 7 bases from V and 2 bases from J, leaving 9 bases between. The CDR3 nucleotides read TGTGCCAGCAACCGAATAGGCAATCAGCCCCAGCATTTT. It is translated as CASNRIGNQPQHF.

The chain links TRBV6-5 to TRBJ2-7, with 13 bases that match TRBD2. This CDR3 contains 16 residues. CDR1 is MNHEY and CDR2 is SVGAGI in the germline V gene. Trimming cost V 4 bases and J 12 bases; bases outside gene matches: 15. The CDR3 loop is CASSWTSGSTGLLGYF. CDR3 in DNA: TGTGCCAGCAGTTGGACTAGCGGGAGCACGGGGTTATTGGGGTACTTC.

CDR3 amino acids: CASSLDISYEQYF. As DNA, the CDR3 is TGTGCCAGCAGCCTGGACATCTCCTACGAGCAGTACTTC. The chain joins TRBV7-9 to TRBJ2-7, with D maybe TRBD1 (5 bases). This CDR3 region has 13 residues. V was trimmed by 5 bases and J by 0 bases, leaving 8 bases between them. Per the germline V gene, CDR1 is SEHNR and CDR2 is FQNEAQ (reference sequence).

The chain employs TRBV10-1 and TRBJ2-1; perhaps TRBD2 as D (5 bases). Germline V gene data show CDR1 as WNHNN and CDR2 as SYGVQD (reference sequence). Deletions cut 0 bases from V and 0 bases from J, with 12 bases between. The CDR3 spans 17 residues. CDR3 loop: CASSESRSGSSYNEQFF. The CDR3 coding sequence is TGCGCCAGCAGTGAGTCGAGATCGGGGAGCTCCTACAATGAGCAGTTCTTC.

The V gene is TRBV10-1, the J gene TRBJ1-4, with D maybe TRBD1 (5 bases). This CDR3 has 16 residues. Per germline, CDR1 WNHNN and CDR2 SYGVQD (reference sequence). V shed 3 bases and J shed 5 bases, with 16 bases lying between them. The CDR3 sequence is CASSDSAGGLNEKLFF. In DNA form, the CDR3 reads TGCGCCAGCAGTGACTCGGCCGGGGGTCTAAATGAAAAACTGTTTTTT.

This sequence joins TRBV30 and TRBJ1-4; D is undetermined. Germline V lookup: CDR1 GTSNPN, CDR2 SVGIG (reference sequence). Between the trimmed V and J ends, which lost 4 bases and 7 bases, there was a span of 13 bases. The length of the CDR3 is 13 residues. This CDR3 is CAWKVEGREKLFF. CDR3 DNA sequence: TGTGCCTGGAAGGTCGAGGGCCGTGAAAAACTGTTTTTT.

This chain uses TRBV5-1 with TRBJ1-2; 7 positions agree with TRBD1. The germline gives CDR1 SGHRS, CDR2 YFSETQ. J lost 4 bases, V lost 3 bases, and 9 bases had no gene match. The CDR3 is 15 residues long. CDR3 nucleotides: TGCGCCAGCAGCTCCCCCTCGACAGGGACCTATGGCTACACCTTC. Its translation: CASSSPSTGTYGYTF.